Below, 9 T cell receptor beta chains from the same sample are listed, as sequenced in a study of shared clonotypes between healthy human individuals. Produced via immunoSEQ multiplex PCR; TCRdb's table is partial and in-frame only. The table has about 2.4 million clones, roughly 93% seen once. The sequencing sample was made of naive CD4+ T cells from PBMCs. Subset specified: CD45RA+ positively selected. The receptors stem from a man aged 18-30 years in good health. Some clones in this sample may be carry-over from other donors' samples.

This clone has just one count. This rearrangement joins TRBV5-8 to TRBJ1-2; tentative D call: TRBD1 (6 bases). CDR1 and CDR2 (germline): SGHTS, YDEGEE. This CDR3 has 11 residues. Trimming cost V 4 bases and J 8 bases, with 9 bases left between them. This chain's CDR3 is CASSQQGGYTF. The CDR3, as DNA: TGTGCCAGCAGCCAACAGGGCGGCTACACCTTC.

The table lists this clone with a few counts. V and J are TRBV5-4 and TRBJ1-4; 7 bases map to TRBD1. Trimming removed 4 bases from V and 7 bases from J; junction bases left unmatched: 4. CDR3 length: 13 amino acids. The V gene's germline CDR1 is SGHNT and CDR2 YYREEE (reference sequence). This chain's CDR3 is CASSVGQREKLFF. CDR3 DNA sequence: TGTGCCAGCAGCGTGGGACAGCGTGAAAAACTGTTTTTT.

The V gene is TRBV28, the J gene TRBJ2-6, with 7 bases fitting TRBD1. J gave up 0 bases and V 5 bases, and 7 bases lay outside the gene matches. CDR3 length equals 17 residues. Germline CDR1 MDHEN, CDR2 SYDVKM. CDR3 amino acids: CASSEGASASGANVLTF. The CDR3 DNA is TGTGCCAGCAGTGAGGGGGCCTCAGCCTCTGGGGCCAACGTCCTGACTTTC.

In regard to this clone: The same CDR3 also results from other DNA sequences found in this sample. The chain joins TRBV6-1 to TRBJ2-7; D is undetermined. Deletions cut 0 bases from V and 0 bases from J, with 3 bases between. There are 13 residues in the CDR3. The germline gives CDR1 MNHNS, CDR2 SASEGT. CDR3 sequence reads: CASSEAPSYEQYF. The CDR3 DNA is TGTGCCAGCAGTGAAGCCCCCTCCTACGAGCAGTACTTC.

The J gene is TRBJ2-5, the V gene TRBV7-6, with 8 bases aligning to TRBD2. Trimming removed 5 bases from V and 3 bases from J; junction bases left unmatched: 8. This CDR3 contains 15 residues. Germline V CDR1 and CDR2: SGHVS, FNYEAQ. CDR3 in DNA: TGTGCCAGCAGCCCCCCAGCGGGAGACGAAGAGACCCAGTACTTC. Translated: CASSPPAGDEETQYF.

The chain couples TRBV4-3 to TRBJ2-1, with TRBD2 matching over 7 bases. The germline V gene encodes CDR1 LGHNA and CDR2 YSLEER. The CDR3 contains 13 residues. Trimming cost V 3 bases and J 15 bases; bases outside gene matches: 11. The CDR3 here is CASSHYTATSLFF. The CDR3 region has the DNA TGCGCCAGCAGCCACTATACTGCGACTAGCCTGTTCTTC.

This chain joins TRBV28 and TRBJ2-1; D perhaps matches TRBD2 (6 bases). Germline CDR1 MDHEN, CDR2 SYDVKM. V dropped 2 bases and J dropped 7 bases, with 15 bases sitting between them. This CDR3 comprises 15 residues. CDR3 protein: CASSLTSGARNEQFF. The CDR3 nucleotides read TGTGCCAGCAGTTTAACGTCGGGAGCGAGGAATGAGCAGTTCTTC.

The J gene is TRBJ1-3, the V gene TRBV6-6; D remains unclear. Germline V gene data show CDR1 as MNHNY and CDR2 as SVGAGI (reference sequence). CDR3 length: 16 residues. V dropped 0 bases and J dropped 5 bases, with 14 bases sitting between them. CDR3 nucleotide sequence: TGTGCCAGCAGTTACTCAATTCGGGAATTAAGAAACACCATATATTTT. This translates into CASSYSIRELRNTIYF.

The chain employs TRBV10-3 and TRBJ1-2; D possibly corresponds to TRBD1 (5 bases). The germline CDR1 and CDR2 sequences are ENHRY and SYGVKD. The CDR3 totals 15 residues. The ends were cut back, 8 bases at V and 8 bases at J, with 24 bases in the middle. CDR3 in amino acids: CAIREEGQIHRGYTF. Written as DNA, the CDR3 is TGTGCCATCCGGGAGGAGGGGCAGATTCACAGGGGCTACACCTTC.